The sequence of this TCR beta chain was determined in a study of beta chain features in type 1 diabetes. In the study overall: The number of sorted cells examined across all samples was approximately 110,000,000. Findings of the study overall: For Type 1 diabetes patients, all four CD4+ subsets carried TCRB CDR3s that were moderately but significantly shorter.

As concerns this clone: The antigen is undetermined.

The investigators reverse transcribed all of the isolated RNA, so they sequenced expressed TCRB transcripts. Measured with immunoSEQ multiplex PCR; TCRdb has only the in-frame clones, and not every one. The sample shows over 700,000 clones, about a sixth of them seen only once. What was sequenced was naive CD4+ T cells from blood. This TCR came from a woman younger than 30 in good health.

CDR3 bases: TGTGCCAGCAGTGAACCTGGGACAGGGGCCTACGAGCAGTACTTC. This sequence encodes CASSEPGTGAYEQYF. V usage is TRBV6-1 and J usage is TRBJ2-7; TRBD1 agrees at 10 bases. The CDR3 is made up of 15 amino acids. V shed 2 bases, J shed 2 bases, and the junction held 3 bases outside the gene matches. CDR1 and CDR2 from the germline V gene are MNHNS and SASEGT.